This T cell receptor beta chain came from a study of OX40 agonist ivuxolimab in advanced cancers. V was clipped by 4 bases and J by 3 bases, with 9 bases between them. Germline V lookup: CDR1 MDHEN, CDR2 SYDVKM. There are 13 residues in the CDR3. Produced via immunoSEQ multiplex PCR; TCRdb's table is partial and in-frame only. Of about 75,000 clones detected, 86% appear once; the ten largest clones hold approximately 8%. The source material was CD4+ or CD8+ T cells sorted from blood, sampled in a trial of the OX40 agonist ivuxolimab. The chain links TRBV28 to TRBJ2-5; D not certain. The sequence was obtained from an adult with an advanced solid tumor such as melanoma, head and neck, liver or kidney cancer. The CDR3, as DNA: TGTGCCAGCAGTTGGTACAGCGAAGAGACCCAGTACTTC. Translated: CASSWYSEETQYF.